The table lists the clone carrying this TCR beta chain with many counts. Its antigen is unidentified. The record originates from a study of early T cells in non-severe SARS-CoV-2 infection. Background on the study: Whole-blood bulk RNA, unsorted, was sequenced, and chains were unpaired.

V was shortened by 1 base and J by 3 bases, with 6 bases between the two germline ends. CDR3 length: 13 residues. Regarding the study as a whole: VDJdb matches were skewed toward anti-spike CD8 T cell responses.

Molecules of cDNA were individually given unique molecular identifiers that were attached to them. A single record per CDR3 protein comes from TCRdb applying MiXCR to the 5' RACE reads. The table lists 40,000 or so distinct CDR3 sequences, 5.5% to 7.5% of them singletons. The receptor was isolated from an adult who was a healthcare worker with PCR-confirmed SARS-CoV-2 infection or an uninfected control (not recorded which). Sample: whole blood. The J gene is TRBJ1-1, the V gene TRBV12-3 or TRBV12-4; D ambiguous. CDR3 bases: TGTGCCAGCAGTTTAGTACAGCACACTGAAGCTTTCTTT. This sequence encodes CASSLVQHTEAFF.